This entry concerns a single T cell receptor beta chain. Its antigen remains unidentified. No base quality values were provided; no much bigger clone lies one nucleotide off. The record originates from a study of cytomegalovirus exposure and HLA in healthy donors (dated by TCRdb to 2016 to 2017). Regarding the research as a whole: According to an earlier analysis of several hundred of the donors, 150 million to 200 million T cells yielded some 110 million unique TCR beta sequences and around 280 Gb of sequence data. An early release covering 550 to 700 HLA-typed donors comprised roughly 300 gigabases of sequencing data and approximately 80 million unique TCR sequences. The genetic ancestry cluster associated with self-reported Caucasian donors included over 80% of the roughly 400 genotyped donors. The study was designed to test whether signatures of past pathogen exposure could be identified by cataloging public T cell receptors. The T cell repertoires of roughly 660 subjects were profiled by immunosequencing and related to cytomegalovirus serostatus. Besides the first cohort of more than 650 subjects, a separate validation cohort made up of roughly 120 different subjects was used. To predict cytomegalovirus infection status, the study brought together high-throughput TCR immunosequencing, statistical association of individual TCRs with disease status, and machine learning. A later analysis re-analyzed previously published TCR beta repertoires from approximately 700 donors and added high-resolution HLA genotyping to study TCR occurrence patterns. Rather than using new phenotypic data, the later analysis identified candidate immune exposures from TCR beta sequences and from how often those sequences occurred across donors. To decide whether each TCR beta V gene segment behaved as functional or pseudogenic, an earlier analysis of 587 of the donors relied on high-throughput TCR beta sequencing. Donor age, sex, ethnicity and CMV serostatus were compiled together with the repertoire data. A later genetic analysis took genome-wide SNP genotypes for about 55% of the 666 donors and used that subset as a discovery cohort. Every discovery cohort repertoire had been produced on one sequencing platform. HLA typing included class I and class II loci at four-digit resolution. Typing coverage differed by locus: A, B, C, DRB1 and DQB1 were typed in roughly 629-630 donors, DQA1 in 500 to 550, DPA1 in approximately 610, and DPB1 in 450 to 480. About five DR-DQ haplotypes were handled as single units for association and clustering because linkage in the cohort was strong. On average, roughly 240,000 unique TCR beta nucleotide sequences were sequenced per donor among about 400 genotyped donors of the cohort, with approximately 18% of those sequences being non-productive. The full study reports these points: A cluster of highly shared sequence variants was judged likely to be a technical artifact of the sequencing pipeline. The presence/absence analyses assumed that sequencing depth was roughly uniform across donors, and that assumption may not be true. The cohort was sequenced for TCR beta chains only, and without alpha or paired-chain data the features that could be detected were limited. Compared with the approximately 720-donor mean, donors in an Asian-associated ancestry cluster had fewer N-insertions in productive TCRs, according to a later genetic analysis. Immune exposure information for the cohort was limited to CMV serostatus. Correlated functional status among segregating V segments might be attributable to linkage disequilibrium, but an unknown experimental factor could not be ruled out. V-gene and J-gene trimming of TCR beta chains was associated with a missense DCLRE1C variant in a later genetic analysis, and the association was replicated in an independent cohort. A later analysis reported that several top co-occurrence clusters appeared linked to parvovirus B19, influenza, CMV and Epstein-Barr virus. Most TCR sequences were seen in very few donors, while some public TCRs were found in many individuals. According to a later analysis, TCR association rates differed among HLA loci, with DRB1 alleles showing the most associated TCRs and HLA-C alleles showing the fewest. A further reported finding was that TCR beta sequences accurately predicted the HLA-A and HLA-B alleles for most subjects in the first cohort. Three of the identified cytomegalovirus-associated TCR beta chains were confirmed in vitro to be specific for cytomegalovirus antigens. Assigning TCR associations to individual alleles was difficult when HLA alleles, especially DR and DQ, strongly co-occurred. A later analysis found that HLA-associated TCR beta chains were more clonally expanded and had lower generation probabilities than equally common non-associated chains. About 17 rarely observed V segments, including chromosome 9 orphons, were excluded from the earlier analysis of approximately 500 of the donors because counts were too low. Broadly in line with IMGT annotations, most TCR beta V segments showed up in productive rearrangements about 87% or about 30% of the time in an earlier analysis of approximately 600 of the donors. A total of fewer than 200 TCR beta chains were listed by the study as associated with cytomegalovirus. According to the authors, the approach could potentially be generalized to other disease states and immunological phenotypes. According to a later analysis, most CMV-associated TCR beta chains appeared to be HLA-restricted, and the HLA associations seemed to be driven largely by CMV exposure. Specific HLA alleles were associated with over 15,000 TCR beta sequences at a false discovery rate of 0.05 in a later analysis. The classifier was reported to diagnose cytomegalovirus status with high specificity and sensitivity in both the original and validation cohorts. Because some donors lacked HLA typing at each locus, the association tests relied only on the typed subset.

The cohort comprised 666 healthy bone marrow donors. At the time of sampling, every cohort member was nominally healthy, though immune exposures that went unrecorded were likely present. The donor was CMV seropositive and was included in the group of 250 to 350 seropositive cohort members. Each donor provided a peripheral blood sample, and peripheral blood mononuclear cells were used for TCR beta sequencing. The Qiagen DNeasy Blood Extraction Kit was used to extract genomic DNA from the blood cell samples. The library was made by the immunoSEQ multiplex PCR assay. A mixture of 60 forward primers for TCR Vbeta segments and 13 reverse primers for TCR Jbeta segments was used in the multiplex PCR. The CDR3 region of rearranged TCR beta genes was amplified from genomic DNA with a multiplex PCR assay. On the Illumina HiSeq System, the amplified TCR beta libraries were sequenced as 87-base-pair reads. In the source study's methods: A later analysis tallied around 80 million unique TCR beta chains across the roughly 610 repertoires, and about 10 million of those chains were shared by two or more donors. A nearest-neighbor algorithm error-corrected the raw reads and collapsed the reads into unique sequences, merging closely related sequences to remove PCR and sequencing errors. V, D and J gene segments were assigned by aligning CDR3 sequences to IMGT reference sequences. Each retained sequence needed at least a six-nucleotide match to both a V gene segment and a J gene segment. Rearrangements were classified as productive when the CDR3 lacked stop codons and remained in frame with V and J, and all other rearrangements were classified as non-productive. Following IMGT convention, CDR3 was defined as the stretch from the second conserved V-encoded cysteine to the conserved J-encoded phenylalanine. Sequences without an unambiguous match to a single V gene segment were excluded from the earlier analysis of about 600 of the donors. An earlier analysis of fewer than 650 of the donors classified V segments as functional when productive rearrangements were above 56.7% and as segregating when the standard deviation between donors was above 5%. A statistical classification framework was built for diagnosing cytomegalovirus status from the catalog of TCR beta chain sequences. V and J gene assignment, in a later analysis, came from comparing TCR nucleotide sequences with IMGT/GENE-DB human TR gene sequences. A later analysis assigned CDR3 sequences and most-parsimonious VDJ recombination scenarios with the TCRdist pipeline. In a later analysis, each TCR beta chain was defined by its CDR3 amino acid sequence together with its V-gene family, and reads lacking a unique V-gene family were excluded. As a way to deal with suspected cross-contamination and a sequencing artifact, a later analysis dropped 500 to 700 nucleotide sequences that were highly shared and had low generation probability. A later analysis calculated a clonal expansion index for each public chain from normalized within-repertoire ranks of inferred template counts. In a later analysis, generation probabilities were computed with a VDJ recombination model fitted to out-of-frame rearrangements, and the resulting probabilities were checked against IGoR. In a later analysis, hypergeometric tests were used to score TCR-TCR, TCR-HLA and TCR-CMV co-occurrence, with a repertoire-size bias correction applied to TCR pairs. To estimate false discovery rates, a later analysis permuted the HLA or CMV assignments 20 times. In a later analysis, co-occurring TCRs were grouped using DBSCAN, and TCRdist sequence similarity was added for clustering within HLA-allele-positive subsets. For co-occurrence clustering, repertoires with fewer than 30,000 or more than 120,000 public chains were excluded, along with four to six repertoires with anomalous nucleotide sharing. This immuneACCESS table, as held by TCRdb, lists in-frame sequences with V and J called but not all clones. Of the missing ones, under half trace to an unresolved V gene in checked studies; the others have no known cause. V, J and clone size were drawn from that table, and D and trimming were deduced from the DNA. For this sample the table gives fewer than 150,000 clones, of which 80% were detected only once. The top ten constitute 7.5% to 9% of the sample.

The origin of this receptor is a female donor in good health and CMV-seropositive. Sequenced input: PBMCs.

The CDR3 has the sequence CASQGQNTEAFF. The sequenced DNA: TGTGCCAGCCAGGGACAGAACACTGAAGCTTTCTTT. The chain couples TRBV6-5 to TRBJ1-1, and possibly TRBD1, on 6 matching bases. The CDR3 has 12 amino acids, counting the end cysteine and phenylalanine. This entry keeps only the CDR3 DNA: 36 bases, framed from base 1. CDR1 and CDR2 were assigned from the germline V gene as MNHEY and SVGAGI. V is shortened by 8 bases, J by 1 base, and the region joining them spans 8 bases.